This TCR beta chain was sequenced in a study of T cell repertoires in cytomegalovirus infection. Study-level information: Indications came from public TCR beta signatures; they pointed to CMV infection and to a matching HLA type.

Regarding this clonotype: The target antigen is unknown.

Germline lookup yields CDR1 SGHTA and CDR2 FQGNSA. The CDR3 spans 14 residues. Deletions cut 2 bases from V and 6 bases from J, with 11 bases between. TCRdb redid the calling of the reads with MiXCR, one entry per CDR3 protein. This sample carries more than 250,000 distinct CDR3 sequences, approximately 25% of them seen once, and the ten largest clones take roughly 13%. The receptor was derived from a human donor in good health (CMV status not recorded). Some clones in this sample may be carry-over from other donors' samples. Sequences were derived from cultured PBMCs, sampled from culture after CMV antigen stimulation. The gene calls are TRBV7-2 and TRBJ2-1, with unresolved D. The chain's CDR3 is CASSLYARANEQFF. As DNA, the CDR3 is TGTGCCAGCAGCTTATACGCCCGGGCCAATGAGCAGTTCTTC.